This TCR beta chain was identified in a study of a mutant IDH1 vaccine in newly diagnosed glioma. Whole-study context: Pretreatment consisted of radiotherapy, temozolomide, or both, with most receiving both. Study conclusions and caveats: Pseudoprogression appeared independent of alterations in top peripheral clonotypes. A vaccine-induced immune response developed in roughly 93% of the patients.

Time point defined: baseline, week 1 (first vaccination visit). Sample treatment: pre-vaccination baseline after standard-of-care therapy. There were new WHO grade 3 or 4 astrocytomas in the donors, and these were IDH1-mutant and ATRX-lost. The table came from immunoSEQ multiplex PCR; TCRdb's copy has only in-frame clones and leaves some out. This sample carries approximately 88,000 clones, 80% of them seen once, and the ten largest clones take 7.5%. This clone is a singleton in its sample. Antigen unknown. J was trimmed by 5 bases and V by 2 bases; bases with no gene match: 6. This CDR3 has 15 amino acids. The germline CDR1 and CDR2 sequences are SEHNR and FQNEAQ (reference sequence).

The sequence was collected from a man aged 35-49 years with glioma. The rearrangement links TRBV7-9 to TRBJ2-1; 7 nucleotides align to TRBD2. The specimen comprised PBMCs, sampled from a glioma patient treated with radiotherapy, temozolomide or both. This chain's CDR3 is CASSLLAGVDNEQFF. In DNA form, the CDR3 reads TGTGCCAGCAGCTTATTGGCGGGAGTGGACAATGAGCAGTTCTTC.